The 27 T cell receptor beta chains listed next were all sequenced from one sample in a study of regulatory T cells in long-lasting Graves disease. This sample's time point: newly diagnosed GD, antithyroid drugs for less than 3 months. Researchers made the TCR library from RNA that was extracted from PBMCs. TCR beta libraries were built with iRepertoire HTBI primers and Arm-PCR of CDR3 regions. TCRdb redid the calling of the multiplex PCR reads with MiXCR, one entry per CDR3 protein. The sample includes about 500,000 distinct CDR3 sequences, around 13% seen only once; the top ten take approximately 9%. This sample was shared with a second study, whose subject was T cells in Graves' hyperthyroidism and ophthalmopathy.

The sequencing here drew on peripheral blood mononuclear cells (PBMCs), taken at new diagnosis, from a patient treated with antithyroid drugs. Every receptor here comes from a woman aged 25-40 years with Graves disease.

The genes are TRBV6-1 and TRBJ2-6; the D gene is possibly TRBD1 (5 bases). Germline CDR1 reads MNHNS; CDR2 reads SASEGT. CDR3 length: 18 residues. V was trimmed by 5 bases and J by 1 base, leaving 18 bases between them. The CDR3 sequence: CASSPKSRGFSGANVLTF. CDR3 nucleotide sequence: TGTGCCAGCAGTCCGAAAAGTAGGGGATTTTCTGGGGCCAACGTCCTGACTTTC.

This clonotype has a count of ten or more. V usage is TRBV12-5 and J usage is TRBJ2-1, with 9 positions matching TRBD2. With V trimmed by 7 bases and J by 8 bases, 12 bases remained unmatched. Per the germline V gene, CDR1 is LGHNT and CDR2 is FRNRAP. This CDR3 has 15 amino acids. CDR3 protein: CASALGLAFGDEQFF. CDR3 nucleotide sequence: TGTGCTAGTGCTCTTGGACTAGCGTTCGGTGATGAGCAGTTCTTC.

This clonotype has more than one count but fewer than ten. V usage is TRBV29-1 and J usage is TRBJ2-7; no firm D call. There are 13 residues in the CDR3. Per germline, CDR1 SQVTM and CDR2 ANQGSEA. The germline V and J ends were trimmed by 4 bases and 3 bases, with 13 bases remaining between them. Here the CDR3 reads CSVAGRLGYEQYF. CDR3 coding DNA: TGCAGCGTTGCTGGGCGTCTGGGCTACGAGCAGTACTTC.

This clonotype has a count of ten or more. The CDR3 nucleotides are TGTGCCAGCAGTTTTTCTCCAGGGTCAGCCGGTGAAAAACTGTTTTTT. It codes for CASSFSPGSAGEKLFF. The rearrangement joins TRBV12-3 or TRBV12-4 to TRBJ1-4, with D possibly TRBD1 on 5 matching bases. The V end lost 3 bases, the J end lost 7 bases, and 18 bases lay between the germline ends. The CDR3 loop spans 16 amino acids.

V usage is TRBV7-9 and J usage is TRBJ2-1; D is perhaps TRBD1 or TRBD2 (6 bases each). Trimming shortened V by 5 bases and J by 3 bases, and 14 bases separated the two germline ends. The germline gives CDR1 SEHNR, CDR2 FQNEAQ (reference sequence). The CDR3 sequence is 15 residues long. The CDR3 nucleotides are TGTGCCAGCAGCGGCCCGGAGGGGGGCTACAATGAGCAGTTCTTC. It encodes CASSGPEGGYNEQFF.

To note about this clonotype: This is likely an artifact of a read error, given a far larger clone one base away. The V and J genes are TRBV11-2 and TRBJ2-1, with D tentatively TRBD1 or TRBD2 (5 bases each). Trimming removed 2 bases at V and 10 bases at J, with 24 bases between. This CDR3 contains 17 residues. Germline CDR1 is SGHAT and CDR2 is FQNNGV. Written as DNA, the CDR3 is TGTGCCAGCAGCTTAACAGTCTACGGGGCAGGCCCCTACGAGCAGTTCTTC. Its translation: CASSLTVYGAGPYEQFF.

The sample holds a few counts of this clonotype. Here the CDR3 reads CASSLARLAGVSRETQYF. DNA for the CDR3: TGTGCCAGCAGCTTAGCGCGACTAGCGGGAGTCAGTCGAGAGACCCAGTACTTC. The J gene is TRBJ2-5, the V gene TRBV7-2, with TRBD2 identical over 12 bases. Germline lookup yields CDR1 SGHTA and CDR2 FQGNSA. The CDR3 consists of 18 residues. J lost 4 bases, V lost 0 bases, and 9 bases had no gene match.

This clonotype came up many times. This chain links TRBV10-3 with TRBJ2-7; D might be TRBD2 (6 bases). The CDR3 totals 17 residues. Germline CDR1 and CDR2: ENHRY and SYGVKD. Between the trimmed V and J ends, which lost 0 bases and 0 bases, there was a span of 15 bases. This CDR3 reads CAISESVGGAGSYEQYF. The CDR3 DNA sequence: TGTGCCATCAGTGAGTCGGTGGGAGGAGCAGGCTCCTACGAGCAGTACTTC.

This clonotype was seen repeatedly, ten times or more. The V call is TRBV6-1, the J call TRBJ1-2; no firm D call. CDR3 size: 13 residues. The germline V gene encodes CDR1 MNHNS and CDR2 SASEGT. Trimming cost V 7 bases and J 3 bases, with 12 bases left between them. This CDR3 is CASTQASDYGYTF. CDR3 DNA: TGTGCCAGCACTCAAGCCTCGGACTATGGCTACACCTTC.

This clonotype has ten or more counts. The CDR3 DNA is TGCGCCAGCAGCTTACCCGGGACAGGGAAAGCGAACACTGAAGCTTTCTTT. It yields the protein CASSLPGTGKANTEAFF. The J gene is TRBJ1-1, the V gene TRBV5-1, with 9 bases fitting TRBD1. The trim removed 2 bases at V and 1 base at J, leaving 9 bases unmatched. The CDR3 spans 17 residues. The V gene's germline CDR1 is SGHRS and CDR2 YFSETQ.

This clonotype was detected many times. V usage is TRBV28 and J usage is TRBJ2-1, with D possibly being TRBD2 (6 bases). Germline values: CDR1 MDHEN, CDR2 SYDVKM. The CDR3 sequence is 16 residues long. V lost 2 bases and J 0 bases, leaving 11 bases between the germline ends. For the CDR3, the DNA is TGTGCCAGCAGTTTAATAGCGGCAAGCTCCTACAATGAGCAGTTCTTC. As protein: CASSLIAASSYNEQFF.

With regard to this clonotype: A single base separates this from a much larger clone, so it may be a read error. V is TRBV27 and J is TRBJ1-5; D is perhaps TRBD1 (5 bases). The length of the CDR3 is 14 residues. The germline gives CDR1 MNHEY, CDR2 SMNVEV (reference sequence). CDR3 sequence (DNA): TGTGCCAGCAGCCGACAGCGAGGGAATCAGCCCCTGCATTTT. This codes for CASSRQRGNQPLHF.

This clonotype was detected ten times or more. The V call is TRBV10-2, the J call TRBJ2-7, with D perhaps TRBD1 (7 bases). V gave up 11 bases and J gave up 2 bases, with 19 bases separating them. CDR1 is WSHSY, CDR2 SAAADI, per germline. The CDR3 contains 14 residues. CDR3 nucleotides: TGCGCCTCCACAGGGGCGGGAAAGGCCTACGAGCAGTACTTC. It yields the protein CASTGAGKAYEQYF.

In its sample, this clonotype was seen many times. The V call is TRBV30, the J call TRBJ2-4; 8 bases are a match to TRBD1. This CDR3 is 13 amino acids long. V was clipped by 7 bases and J by 9 bases; unmatched bases: 11. CDR1 GTSNPN and CDR2 SVGIG come from the germline V gene (reference sequence). The CDR3 reads CASPGETGVIQYF. In DNA form, the CDR3 reads TGTGCCTCTCCCGGGGAGACAGGGGTCATTCAGTACTTC.

This clonotype was seen repeatedly, ten times or more. CDR3 coding DNA: TGTGCCAGCAGCTTGAAAACTGGGGCGTACCAAGAGACCCAGTACTTC. It translates to CASSLKTGAYQETQYF. The chain employs TRBV5-4 and TRBJ2-5; D is perhaps TRBD1 (5 bases). In germline, CDR1 is SGHNT, CDR2 YYREEE (reference sequence). The CDR3 is 16 residues long. V shed 1 base and J shed 0 bases, with 13 bases lying between them.

About this clonotype: The junction departs from the called germline gene at one end, perhaps through a read error. The chain carries TRBV18 and TRBJ2-5; D tentatively reads TRBD1 or TRBD2 (6 bases each). The CDR3 runs 15 residues. Looked up from germline, CDR1 is KGHSH and CDR2 is LQKENI. Here the CDR3 DNA reads TGTGTCAGCTCACCGTGGGGGGCGCGCGGAGAGACCCAGTACTTC. It encodes CVSSPWGARGETQYF.

The table lists this clonotype with many counts. V is TRBV18 and J is TRBJ2-1; D not resolved. Germline CDR1 is KGHSH and CDR2 is LQKENI. The germline V and J ends were trimmed by 0 bases and 8 bases, with 11 bases remaining between them. CDR3 length equals 14 residues. CDR3 in amino acids: CASSPPSSQYEQFF. CDR3 nucleotides: TGTGCCAGCTCACCACCGAGTAGCCAGTATGAGCAGTTCTTC.

This clonotype was seen at least ten times. V and J are TRBV19 and TRBJ2-7; 8 nucleotides line up with TRBD1. The CDR3 runs 17 residues. The V gene end was trimmed by 4 bases and the J gene end by 6 bases; junction bases not matched to a gene: 17. CDR1 and CDR2 from the germline V gene are LNHDA and SQIVND (reference sequence). CDR3 in amino acids: CASSTYTPGTGRSEQYF. Here the CDR3 DNA reads TGTGCCAGTAGTACGTACACTCCCGGGACAGGTCGTAGCGAGCAGTACTTC.

This clonotype occurred many times. This chain uses TRBV28 with TRBJ2-3, with D tentatively TRBD1 (6 bases). Germline V CDR1 and CDR2: MDHEN, SYDVKM. With 7 bases removed from V and 1 base from J, the gap between germline ends came to 12 bases. This CDR3 is built from 14 residues. This CDR3 reads CASIMTGRTDTQYF. The DNA of the CDR3 is TGTGCCAGCATAATGACAGGACGCACAGATACGCAGTATTTT.

This clonotype was counted between two and nine times. The rearrangement uses TRBV7-8 and TRBJ2-5; 10 bases are a match to TRBD2. The ends lost 7 bases at V and 4 bases at J; junction bases unmatched: 9. Germline lookup yields CDR1 SGHVS and CDR2 FQNEAQ. The CDR3 is made up of 15 amino acids. CDR3 sequence reads: CASNRGIAGGETQYF. The CDR3 DNA is TGTGCCAGCAACCGCGGGATAGCGGGAGGAGAGACCCAGTACTTC.

This clonotype was counted between two and nine times. CDR3 bases: TGTGCCAGCAGCTTACTTCCTTTCCGGACTAGCGGGAGGGCGGGCGAGCAGTTCTTC. Protein sequence: CASSLLPFRTSGRAGEQFF. The rearrangement links TRBV7-9 to TRBJ2-1; 15 bases are a match to TRBD2. V shed 2 bases and J 10 bases; nucleotides not matched to a gene: 15. The CDR3 is 19 residues long. Germline V lookup: CDR1 SEHNR, CDR2 FQNEAQ (reference sequence).

This clonotype has at least ten counts. V and J are TRBV2 and TRBJ1-2; TRBD1 agrees at 9 bases. Germline values: CDR1 SNHLY, CDR2 FYNNEI. The trim removed 5 bases at V and 4 bases at J, leaving 8 bases unmatched. The CDR3 loop spans 15 amino acids. The CDR3 region has the DNA TGTGCCAGCAGTCTCAACAGGGGGCTTGGCTATGGCTACACCTTC. It codes for CASSLNRGLGYGYTF.

The CDR3, as DNA: TGTGCCAGCAGCTTAGGGGCCGGATCGAACACTGAAGCTTTCTTT. Translation gives CASSLGAGSNTEAFF. The chain uses TRBV7-9 and TRBJ1-1; D is undetermined. Germline CDR1 reads SEHNR; CDR2 reads FQNEAQ (reference sequence). The CDR3 totals 15 residues. V was trimmed by 1 base and J by 1 base, leaving 10 bases between them. Filled out from reference TRBV7-9 and TRBJ1-1, the complete variable domain reads DTGVSQNPRHKITKRGQNVTFRCDPISEHNRLYWYRQTLGQGPEFLTYFQNEAQLEKSRLLSDRFSAERPKGSFSTLEIQRTEQGDSAMYLCASSLGAGSNTEAFFGQGTRLTVV.

At least ten counts were recorded for this clonotype. The rearrangement links TRBV28 to TRBJ2-7, with 8 bases identical to TRBD1. J was trimmed by 3 bases and V by 5 bases; bases with no gene match: 12. The germline V gene encodes CDR1 MDHEN and CDR2 SYDVKM. CDR3 length: 16 amino acids. In DNA form, the CDR3 reads TGTGCCAGCAGTACCCAGACAGGGGCTGGATACTACGAGCAGTACTTC. This sequence encodes CASSTQTGAGYYEQYF.

This clonotype was detected many times. The rearrangement joins TRBV11-2 to TRBJ2-1; 9 bases agree with TRBD2. CDR3 length: 19 amino acids. The germline V gene encodes CDR1 SGHAT and CDR2 FQNNGV. V shed 4 bases and J 1 base; nucleotides not matched to a gene: 14. CDR3 amino acids: CASSSQRGASGESYNEQFF. In DNA form, the CDR3 reads TGTGCCAGCAGCTCTCAACGTGGGGCTAGCGGGGAATCCTACAATGAGCAGTTCTTC. Together with reference TRBV11-2 and TRBJ2-1, the CDR3 gives the full variable domain: EAGVAQSPRYKIIEKRQSVAFWCNPISGHATLYWYQQILGQGPKLLIQFQNNGVVDDSQLPKDRFSAERLKGVDSTLKIQPAKLEDSAVYLCASSSQRGASGESYNEQFFGPGTRLTVL.

This clonotype was counted at least ten times. The rearrangement links TRBV4-1 to TRBJ2-6, with D possibly called TRBD1 or TRBD2 (6 bases each). The CDR3 covers 16 residues. Looked up from germline, CDR1 is MGHRA and CDR2 is YSYEKL. V gave up 1 base and J gave up 2 bases, with 9 bases separating them. The CDR3 DNA reads as TGCGCCAGCAGCCAAGTTAGGGGGGCTGGGGCCAACGTCCTGACTTTC. The encoded protein is CASSQVRGAGANVLTF.

This clonotype was counted ten times or more. J is TRBJ2-1 and V is TRBV27; D uncertain. The CDR3 sequence is 15 residues long. Trimming removed 6 bases at V and 0 bases at J, with 12 bases between. Per germline, CDR1 MNHEY and CDR2 SMNVEV (reference sequence). The CDR3 sequence: CASRTLKSSYNEQFF. CDR3 in DNA: TGTGCCAGCAGAACCCTTAAGAGCTCCTACAATGAGCAGTTCTTC.